This TCR beta chain came from a study of tumor-infiltrating lymphocytes in primary liver carcinoma. With a constant-region primer, TCR beta cDNA was made from approximately 500 ng of total RNA. It was through three nested multiplex PCR rounds of slightly modified ARM-PCR that TCR beta libraries arose. Running 10 cycles apiece, the first two PCR rounds relied on TRBV1-TRBV30 forward primers together with a C-beta reverse primer. In TCRdb, the multiplex PCR reads were re-called with MiXCR into one record per CDR3 protein. In the table there are under 30,000 distinct CDR3 sequences, roughly four fifths of which are singletons. Each 20-30 mg portion of unsorted bulk tissue served as the source for co-extraction of RNA and DNA. Donors underwent surgery for histopathologically diagnosed primary liver carcinoma. Study-wide findings and caveats: Blood trailed tumors significantly in top-250-clone fraction (p = 0.039).

Germline V gives CDR1 SGHDT, CDR2 YYEEEE. The CDR3 is 16 residues long. In the case of this clonotype: Its target is not known. A junction end diverges from the germline sequence, so it may reflect a read error.

The V and J genes are TRBV5-6 and TRBJ2-2; 7 bases are a match to TRBD2. The sequenced material came from liver tumor tissue from sampling region 3. The subset: tumor region T3, left-lateral pole. The TCR comes from a man aged 35-49 years with primary liver carcinoma and hepatitis B virus infection. In DNA form, the CDR3 reads TGTGCCAGCAGCCTCAGGCGGGAGAGAGCGGCCGGGGAGCTTTTTTTT. Protein: CASSLRRERAAGELFF.